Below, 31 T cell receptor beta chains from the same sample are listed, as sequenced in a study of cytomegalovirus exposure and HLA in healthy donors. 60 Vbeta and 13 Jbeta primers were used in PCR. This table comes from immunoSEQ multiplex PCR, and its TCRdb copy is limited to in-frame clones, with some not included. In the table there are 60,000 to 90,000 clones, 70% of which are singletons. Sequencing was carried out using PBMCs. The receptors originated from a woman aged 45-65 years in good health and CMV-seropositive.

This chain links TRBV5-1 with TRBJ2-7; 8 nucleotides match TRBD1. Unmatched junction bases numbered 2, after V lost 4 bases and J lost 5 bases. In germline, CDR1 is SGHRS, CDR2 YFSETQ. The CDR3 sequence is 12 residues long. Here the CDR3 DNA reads TGCGCCAGCAGCCTGGACAGGGACGAGCAGTACTTC. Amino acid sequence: CASSLDRDEQYF.

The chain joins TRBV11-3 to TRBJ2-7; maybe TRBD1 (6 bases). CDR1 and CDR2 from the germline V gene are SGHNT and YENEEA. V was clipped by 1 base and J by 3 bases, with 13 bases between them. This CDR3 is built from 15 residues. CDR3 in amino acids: CASSLAGQGNYEQYF. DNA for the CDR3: TGTGCCAGCAGCTTAGCGGGGCAGGGGAACTACGAGCAGTACTTC.

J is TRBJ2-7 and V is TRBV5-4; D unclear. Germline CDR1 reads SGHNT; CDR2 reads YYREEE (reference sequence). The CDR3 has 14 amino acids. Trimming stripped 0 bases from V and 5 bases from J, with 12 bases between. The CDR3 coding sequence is TGTGCCAGCAGCTTGGGACTTAGCCCCGACGAGCAGTACTTC. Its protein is CASSLGLSPDEQYF.

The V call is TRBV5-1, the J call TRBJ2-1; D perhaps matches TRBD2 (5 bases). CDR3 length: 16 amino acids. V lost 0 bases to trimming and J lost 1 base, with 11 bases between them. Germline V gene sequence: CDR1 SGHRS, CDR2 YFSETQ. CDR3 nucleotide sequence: TGCGCCAGCAGCTTGGCCCCTGACTATTCCTACAATGAGCAGTTCTTC. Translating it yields CASSLAPDYSYNEQFF.

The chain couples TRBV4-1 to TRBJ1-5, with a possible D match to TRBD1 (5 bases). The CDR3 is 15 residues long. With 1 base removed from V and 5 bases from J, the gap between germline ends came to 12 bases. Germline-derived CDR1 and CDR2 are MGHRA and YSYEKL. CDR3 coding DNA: TGCGCCAGCAGCCAAGGTGGCGGGGGTTATCAGCCCCAGCATTTT. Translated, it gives CASSQGGGGYQPQHF.

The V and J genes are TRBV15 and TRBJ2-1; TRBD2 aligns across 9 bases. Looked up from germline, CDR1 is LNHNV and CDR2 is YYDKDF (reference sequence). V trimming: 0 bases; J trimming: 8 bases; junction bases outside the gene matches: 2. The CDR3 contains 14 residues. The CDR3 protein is CATSRDRTSDEQFF. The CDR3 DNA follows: TGTGCCACCAGCAGAGACCGGACTAGCGATGAGCAGTTCTTC.

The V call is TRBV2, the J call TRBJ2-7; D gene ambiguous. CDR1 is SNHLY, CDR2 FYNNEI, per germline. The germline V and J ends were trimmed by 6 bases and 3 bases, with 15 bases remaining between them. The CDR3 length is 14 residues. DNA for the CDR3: TGTGCCAGCAGGGAGACGGAACTAATCTACGAGCAGTACTTC. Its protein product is CASRETELIYEQYF.

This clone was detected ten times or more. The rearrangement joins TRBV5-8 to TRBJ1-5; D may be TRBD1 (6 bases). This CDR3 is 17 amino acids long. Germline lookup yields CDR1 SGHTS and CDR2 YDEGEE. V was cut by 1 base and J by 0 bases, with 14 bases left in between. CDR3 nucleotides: TGTGCCAGCAGCTTGTTGTTTGGGGGCTATAGCAATCAGCCCCAGCATTTT. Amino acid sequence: CASSLLFGGYSNQPQHF. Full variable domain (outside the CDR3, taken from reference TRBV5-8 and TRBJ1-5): EAGVTQSPTHLIKTRGQQATLRCSPISGHTSVYWYQQALGLGLQFLLWYDEGEERNRGNFPPRFSGRQFPNYSSELNVNALELEDSALYLCASSLLFGGYSNQPQHFGDGTRLSIL.

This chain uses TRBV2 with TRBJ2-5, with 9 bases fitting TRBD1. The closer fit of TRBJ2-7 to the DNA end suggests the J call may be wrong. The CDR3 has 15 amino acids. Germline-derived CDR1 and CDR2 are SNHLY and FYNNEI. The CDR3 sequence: CASSEDRGPAYEQYF. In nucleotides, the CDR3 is TGTGCCAGCAGTGAGGACAGGGGACCGGCCTACGAGCAGTACTTC.

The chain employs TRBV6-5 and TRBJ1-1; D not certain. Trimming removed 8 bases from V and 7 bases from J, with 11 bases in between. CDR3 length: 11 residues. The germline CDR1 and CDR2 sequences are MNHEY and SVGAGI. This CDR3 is CASGDGDEAFF. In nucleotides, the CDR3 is TGTGCCAGCGGTGACGGAGATGAAGCTTTCTTT.

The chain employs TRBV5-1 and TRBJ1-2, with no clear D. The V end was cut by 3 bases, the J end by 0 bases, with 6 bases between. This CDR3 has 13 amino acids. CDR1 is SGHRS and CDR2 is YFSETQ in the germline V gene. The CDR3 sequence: CASSSSTNYGYTF. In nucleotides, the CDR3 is TGCGCCAGCAGCTCCTCTACTAACTATGGCTACACCTTC. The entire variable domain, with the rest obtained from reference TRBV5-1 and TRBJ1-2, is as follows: KAGVTQTPRYLIKTRGQQVTLSCSPISGHRSVSWYQQTPGQGLQFLFEYFSETQRNKGNFPGRFSGRQFSNSRSEMNVSTLELGDSALYLCASSSSTNYGYTFGSGTRLTVV.

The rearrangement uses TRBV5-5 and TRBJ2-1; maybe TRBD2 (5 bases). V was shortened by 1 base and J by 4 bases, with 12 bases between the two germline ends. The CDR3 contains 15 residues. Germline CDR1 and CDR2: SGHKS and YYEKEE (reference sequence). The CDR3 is CASSLRDPRYNEQFF. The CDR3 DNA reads TGTGCCAGCAGCTTGCGGGATCCTCGTTACAATGAGCAGTTCTTC. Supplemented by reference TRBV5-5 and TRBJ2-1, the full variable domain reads DAGVTQSPTHLIKTRGQQVTLRCSPISGHKSVSWYQQVLGQGPQFIFQYYEKEERGRGNFPDRFSARQFPNYSSELNVNALLLGDSALYLCASSLRDPRYNEQFFGPGTRLTVL.

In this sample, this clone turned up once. The CDR3 spells CASRLSSPGQRYGYTF. In DNA, the CDR3 is TGTGCCAGCAGGCTTTCTTCACCGGGACAACGTTATGGCTACACCTTC. The chain uses TRBV28 and TRBJ1-2; a possible D gene is TRBD1 (6 bases). Trimming stripped 6 bases from V and 5 bases from J, with 22 bases between. Germline CDR1 MDHEN, CDR2 SYDVKM. This CDR3 comprises 16 residues.

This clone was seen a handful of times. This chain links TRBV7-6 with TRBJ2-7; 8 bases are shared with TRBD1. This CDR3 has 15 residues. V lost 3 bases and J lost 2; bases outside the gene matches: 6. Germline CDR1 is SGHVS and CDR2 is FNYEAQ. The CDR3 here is CASSFDRGGAYEQYF. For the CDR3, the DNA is TGTGCCAGCAGCTTCGACAGGGGCGGCGCCTACGAGCAGTACTTC.

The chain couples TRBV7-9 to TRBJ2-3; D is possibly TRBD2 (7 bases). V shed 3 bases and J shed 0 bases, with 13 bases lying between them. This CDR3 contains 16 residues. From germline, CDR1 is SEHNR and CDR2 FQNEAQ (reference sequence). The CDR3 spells CASSFGGAISTDTQYF. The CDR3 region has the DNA TGTGCCAGCAGCTTTGGGGGGGCTATCAGCACAGATACGCAGTATTTT. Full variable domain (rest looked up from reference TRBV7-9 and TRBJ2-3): DTGVSQNPRHKITKRGQNVTFRCDPISEHNRLYWYRQTLGQGPEFLTYFQNEAQLEKSRLLSDRFSAERPKGSFSTLEIQRTEQGDSAMYLCASSFGGAISTDTQYFGPGTRLTVL.

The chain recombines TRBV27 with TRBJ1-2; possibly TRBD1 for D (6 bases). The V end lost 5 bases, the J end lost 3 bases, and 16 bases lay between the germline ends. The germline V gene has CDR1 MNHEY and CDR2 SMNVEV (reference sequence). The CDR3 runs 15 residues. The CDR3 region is CASSPNRAWDYGYTF. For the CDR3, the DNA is TGTGCCAGCAGTCCCAACAGGGCTTGGGACTATGGCTACACCTTC.

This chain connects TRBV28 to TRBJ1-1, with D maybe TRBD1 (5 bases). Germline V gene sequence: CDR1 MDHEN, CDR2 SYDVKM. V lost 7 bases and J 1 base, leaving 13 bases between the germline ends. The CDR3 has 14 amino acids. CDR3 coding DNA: TGTGCCAGCACCTCATGGGGGGAGAACACTGAAGCTTTCTTT. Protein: CASTSWGENTEAFF.

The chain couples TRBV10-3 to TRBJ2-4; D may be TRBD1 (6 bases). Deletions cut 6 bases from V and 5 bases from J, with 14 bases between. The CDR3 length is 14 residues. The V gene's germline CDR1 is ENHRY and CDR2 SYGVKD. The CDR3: CAISPDDRQNIQYF. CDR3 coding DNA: TGTGCCATCAGCCCAGATGACAGGCAAAACATTCAGTACTTC.

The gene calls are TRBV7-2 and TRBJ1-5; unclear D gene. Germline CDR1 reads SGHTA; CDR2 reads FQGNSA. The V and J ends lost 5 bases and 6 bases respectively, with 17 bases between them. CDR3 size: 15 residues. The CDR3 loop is CASSLVPLIGQPQHF. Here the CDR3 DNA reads TGTGCCAGCAGCCTCGTTCCACTAATCGGTCAGCCCCAGCATTTT.

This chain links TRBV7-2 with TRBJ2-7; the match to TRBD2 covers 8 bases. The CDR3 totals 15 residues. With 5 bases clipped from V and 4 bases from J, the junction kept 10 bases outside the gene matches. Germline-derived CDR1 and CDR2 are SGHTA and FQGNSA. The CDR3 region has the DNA TGTGCCAGCAGCCTCCAGACTAGCGTAGATTACGAGCAGTACTTC. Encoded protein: CASSLQTSVDYEQYF.

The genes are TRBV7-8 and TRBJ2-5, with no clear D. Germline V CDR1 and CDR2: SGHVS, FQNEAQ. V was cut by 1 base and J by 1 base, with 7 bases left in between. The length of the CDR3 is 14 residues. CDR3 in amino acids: CASSLDTLQETQYF. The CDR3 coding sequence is TGTGCCAGCAGCTTAGACACCCTCCAAGAGACCCAGTACTTC.

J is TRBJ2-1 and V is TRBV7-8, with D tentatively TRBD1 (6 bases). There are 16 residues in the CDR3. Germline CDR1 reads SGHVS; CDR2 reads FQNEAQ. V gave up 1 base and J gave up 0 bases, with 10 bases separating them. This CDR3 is CASSLGTASSYNEQFF. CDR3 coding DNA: TGTGCCAGCAGCTTAGGGACAGCCAGCTCCTACAATGAGCAGTTCTTC.

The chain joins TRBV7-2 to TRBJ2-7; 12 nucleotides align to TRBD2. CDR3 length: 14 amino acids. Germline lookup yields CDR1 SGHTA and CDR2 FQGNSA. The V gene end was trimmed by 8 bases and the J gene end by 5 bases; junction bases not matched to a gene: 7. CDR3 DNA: TGTGCCAGCGGTCTAGCGGGAGGGCCCCACGAGCAGTACTTC. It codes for CASGLAGGPHEQYF.

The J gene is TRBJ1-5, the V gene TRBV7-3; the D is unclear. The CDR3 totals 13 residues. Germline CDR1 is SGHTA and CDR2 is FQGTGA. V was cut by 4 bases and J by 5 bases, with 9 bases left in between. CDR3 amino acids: CASSSQHDQPQHF. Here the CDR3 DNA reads TGTGCCAGCAGCTCACAACACGATCAGCCCCAGCATTTT.

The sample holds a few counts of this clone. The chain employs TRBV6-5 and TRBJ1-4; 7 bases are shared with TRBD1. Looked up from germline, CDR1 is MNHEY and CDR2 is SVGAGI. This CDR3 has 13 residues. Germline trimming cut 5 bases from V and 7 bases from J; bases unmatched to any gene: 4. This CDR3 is CASSPTGFEKLFF. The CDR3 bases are TGTGCCAGCAGTCCGACAGGGTTTGAAAAACTGTTTTTT.

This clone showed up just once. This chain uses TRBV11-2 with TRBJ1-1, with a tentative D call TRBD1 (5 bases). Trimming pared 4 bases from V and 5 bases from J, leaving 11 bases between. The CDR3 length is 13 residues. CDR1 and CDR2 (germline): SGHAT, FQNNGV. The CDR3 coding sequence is TGTGCCAGCAGCTCGCGACAGTTGACTGAAGCTTTCTTT. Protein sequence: CASSSRQLTEAFF.

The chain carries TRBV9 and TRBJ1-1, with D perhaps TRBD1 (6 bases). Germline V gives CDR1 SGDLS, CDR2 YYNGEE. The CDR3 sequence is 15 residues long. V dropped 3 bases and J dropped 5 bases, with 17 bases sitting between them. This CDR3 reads CASSARGGGWTEAFF. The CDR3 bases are TGTGCCAGCAGCGCTAGAGGGGGGGGGTGGACTGAAGCTTTCTTT.

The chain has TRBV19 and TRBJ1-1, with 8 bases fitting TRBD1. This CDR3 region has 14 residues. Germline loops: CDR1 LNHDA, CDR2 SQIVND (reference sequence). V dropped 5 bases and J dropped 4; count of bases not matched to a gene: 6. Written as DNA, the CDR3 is TGTGCCAGTAGTCCGCAGGGGGCTCGCACTGAAGCTTTCTTT. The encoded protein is CASSPQGARTEAFF.

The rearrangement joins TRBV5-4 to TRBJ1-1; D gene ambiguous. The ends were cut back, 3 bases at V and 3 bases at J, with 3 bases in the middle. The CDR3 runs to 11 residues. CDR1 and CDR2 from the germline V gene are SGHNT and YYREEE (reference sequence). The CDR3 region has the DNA TGTGCCAGCAGCTGGCACACTGAAGCTTTCTTT. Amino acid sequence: CASSWHTEAFF.

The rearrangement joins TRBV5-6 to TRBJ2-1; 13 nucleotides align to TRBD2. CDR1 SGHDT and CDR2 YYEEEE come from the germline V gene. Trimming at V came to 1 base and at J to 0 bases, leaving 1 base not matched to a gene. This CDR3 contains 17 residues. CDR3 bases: TGTGCCAGCAGCTTGACTAGCGGGAGGGCCTCCTACAATGAGCAGTTCTTC. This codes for CASSLTSGRASYNEQFF.

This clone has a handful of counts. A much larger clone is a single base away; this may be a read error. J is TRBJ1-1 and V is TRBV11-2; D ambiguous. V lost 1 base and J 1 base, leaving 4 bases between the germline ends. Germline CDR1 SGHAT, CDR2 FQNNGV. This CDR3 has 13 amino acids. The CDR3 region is CASSLAGNTEAFF. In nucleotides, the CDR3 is TGTGCCAGCAGCTTAGCAGGGAACACTGAAGCTTTCTTT.